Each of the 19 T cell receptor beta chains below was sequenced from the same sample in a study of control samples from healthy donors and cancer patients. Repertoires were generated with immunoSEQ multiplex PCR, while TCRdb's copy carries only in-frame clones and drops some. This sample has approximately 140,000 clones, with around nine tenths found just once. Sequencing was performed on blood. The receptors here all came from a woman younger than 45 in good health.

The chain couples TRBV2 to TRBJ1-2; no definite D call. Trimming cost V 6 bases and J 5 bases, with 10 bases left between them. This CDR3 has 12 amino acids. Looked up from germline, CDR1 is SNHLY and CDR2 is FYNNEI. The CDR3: CASRGSLYGYTF. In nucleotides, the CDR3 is TGTGCCAGCAGGGGGTCTCTTTATGGCTACACCTTC.

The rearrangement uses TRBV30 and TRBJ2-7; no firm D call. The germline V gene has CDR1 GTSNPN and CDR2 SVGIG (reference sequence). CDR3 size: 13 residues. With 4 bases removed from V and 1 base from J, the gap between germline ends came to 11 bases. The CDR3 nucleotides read TGTGCCTGGACTCTCGGCCAGTCCTACGAGCAGTACTTC. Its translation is CAWTLGQSYEQYF.

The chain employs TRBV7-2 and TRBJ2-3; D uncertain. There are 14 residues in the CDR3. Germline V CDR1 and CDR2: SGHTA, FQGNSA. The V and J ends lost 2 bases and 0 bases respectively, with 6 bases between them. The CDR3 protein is CASSLLHSTDTQYF. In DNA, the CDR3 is TGTGCCAGCAGCTTACTACACAGCACAGATACGCAGTATTTT.

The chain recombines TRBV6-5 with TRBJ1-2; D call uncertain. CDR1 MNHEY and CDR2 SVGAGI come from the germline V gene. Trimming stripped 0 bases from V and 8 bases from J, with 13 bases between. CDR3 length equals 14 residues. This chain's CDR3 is CASSYSVGIWGYTF. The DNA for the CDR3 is TGTGCCAGCAGTTACTCTGTCGGAATATGGGGCTACACCTTC.

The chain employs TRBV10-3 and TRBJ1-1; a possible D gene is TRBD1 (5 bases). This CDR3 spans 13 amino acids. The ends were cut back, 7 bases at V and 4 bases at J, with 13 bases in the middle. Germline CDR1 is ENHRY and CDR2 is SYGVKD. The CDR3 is CAITDTEGTEAFF. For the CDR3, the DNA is TGTGCCATCACGGACACCGAGGGCACTGAAGCTTTCTTT.

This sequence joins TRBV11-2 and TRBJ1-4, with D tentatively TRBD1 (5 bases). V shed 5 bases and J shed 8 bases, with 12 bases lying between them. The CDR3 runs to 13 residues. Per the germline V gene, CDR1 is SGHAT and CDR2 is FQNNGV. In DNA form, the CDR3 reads TGTGCCAGCAGCCCCCGGGGGTTCGAAAAACTGTTTTTT. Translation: CASSPRGFEKLFF. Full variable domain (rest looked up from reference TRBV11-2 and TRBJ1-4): EAGVAQSPRYKIIEKRQSVAFWCNPISGHATLYWYQQILGQGPKLLIQFQNNGVVDDSQLPKDRFSAERLKGVDSTLKIQPAKLEDSAVYLCASSPRGFEKLFFGSGTQLSVL.

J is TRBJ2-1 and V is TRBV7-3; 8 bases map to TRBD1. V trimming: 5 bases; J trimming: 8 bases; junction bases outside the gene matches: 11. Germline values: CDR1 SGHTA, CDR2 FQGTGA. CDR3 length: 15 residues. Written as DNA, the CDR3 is TGTGCCAGCAGCCCTACGGTGGACAGGGCTCATGAGCAGTTCTTC. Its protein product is CASSPTVDRAHEQFF.

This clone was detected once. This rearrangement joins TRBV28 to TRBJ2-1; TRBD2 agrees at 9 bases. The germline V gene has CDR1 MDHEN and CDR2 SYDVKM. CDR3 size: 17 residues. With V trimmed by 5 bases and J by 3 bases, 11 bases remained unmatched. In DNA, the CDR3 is TGTGCCAGCAGTGCCCCCAGCGGGAGGACCCGCTACAATGAGCAGTTCTTC. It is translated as CASSAPSGRTRYNEQFF.

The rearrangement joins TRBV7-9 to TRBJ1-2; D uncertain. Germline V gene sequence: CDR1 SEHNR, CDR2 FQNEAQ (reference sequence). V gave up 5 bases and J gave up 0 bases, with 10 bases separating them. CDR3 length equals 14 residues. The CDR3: CASSNPGANYGYTF. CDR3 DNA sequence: TGTGCCAGCAGCAACCCCGGGGCTAACTATGGCTACACCTTC.

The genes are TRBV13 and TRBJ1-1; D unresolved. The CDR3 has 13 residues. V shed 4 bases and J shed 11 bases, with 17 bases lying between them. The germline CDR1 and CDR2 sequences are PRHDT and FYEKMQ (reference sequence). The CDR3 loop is CASSSAKTGWAFF. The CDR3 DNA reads TGTGCCAGCAGCTCCGCAAAAACCGGATGGGCTTTCTTT.

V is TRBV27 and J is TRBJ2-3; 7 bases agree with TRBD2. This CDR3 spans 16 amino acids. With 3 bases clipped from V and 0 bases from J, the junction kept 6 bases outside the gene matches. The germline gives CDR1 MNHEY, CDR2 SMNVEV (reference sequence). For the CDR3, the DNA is TGTGCCAGCAGTTTCGAGCGGGGAACTAGCACAGATACGCAGTATTTT. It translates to CASSFERGTSTDTQYF.

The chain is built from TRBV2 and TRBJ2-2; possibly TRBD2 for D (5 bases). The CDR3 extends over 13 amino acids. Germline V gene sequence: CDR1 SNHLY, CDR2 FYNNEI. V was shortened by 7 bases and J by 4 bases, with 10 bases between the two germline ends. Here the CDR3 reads CASKLGSTGELFF. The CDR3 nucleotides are TGTGCCAGCAAGCTGGGGAGCACCGGGGAGCTGTTTTTT.

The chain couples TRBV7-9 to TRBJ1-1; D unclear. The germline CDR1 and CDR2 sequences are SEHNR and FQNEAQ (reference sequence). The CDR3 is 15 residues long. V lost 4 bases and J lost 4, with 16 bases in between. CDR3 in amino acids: CASSSALTESTEAFF. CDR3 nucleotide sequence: TGTGCCAGCAGCTCGGCTTTAACGGAGAGCACTGAAGCTTTCTTT.

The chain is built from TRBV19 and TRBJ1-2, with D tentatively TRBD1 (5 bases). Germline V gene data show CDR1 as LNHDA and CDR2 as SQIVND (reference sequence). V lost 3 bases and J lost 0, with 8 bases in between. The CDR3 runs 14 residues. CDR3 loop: CASSISRANYGYTF. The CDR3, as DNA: TGTGCCAGTAGTATCTCCAGGGCTAACTATGGCTACACCTTC.

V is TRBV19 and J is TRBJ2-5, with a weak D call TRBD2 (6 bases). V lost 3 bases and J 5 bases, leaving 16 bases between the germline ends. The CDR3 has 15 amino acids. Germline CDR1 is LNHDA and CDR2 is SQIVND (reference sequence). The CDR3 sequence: CASSIVTGSGETQYF. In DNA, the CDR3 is TGTGCCAGTAGTATCGTGACCGGGAGCGGCGAGACCCAGTACTTC.

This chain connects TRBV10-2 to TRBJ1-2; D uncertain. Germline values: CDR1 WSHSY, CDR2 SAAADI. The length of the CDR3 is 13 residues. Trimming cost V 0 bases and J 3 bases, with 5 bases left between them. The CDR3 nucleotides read TGCGCCAGCAGTGAGTCGAAGGACTATGGCTACACCTTC. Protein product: CASSESKDYGYTF.

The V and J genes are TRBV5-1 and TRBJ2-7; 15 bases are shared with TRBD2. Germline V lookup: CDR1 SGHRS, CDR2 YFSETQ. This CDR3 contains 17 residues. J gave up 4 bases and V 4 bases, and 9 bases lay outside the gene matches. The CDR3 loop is CASSTGTSGRIQYEQYF. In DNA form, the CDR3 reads TGCGCCAGCAGCACAGGGACTAGCGGGAGGATTCAGTACGAGCAGTACTTC.

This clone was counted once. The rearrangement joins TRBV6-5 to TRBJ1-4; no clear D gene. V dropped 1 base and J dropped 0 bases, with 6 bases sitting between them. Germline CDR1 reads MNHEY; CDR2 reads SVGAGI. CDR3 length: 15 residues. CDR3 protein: CASSYLSATNEKLFF. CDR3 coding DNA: TGTGCCAGCAGTTACTTGTCTGCAACTAATGAAAAACTGTTTTTT.

CDR3 sequence reads: CATSRDRAPSETQYF. CDR3 sequence (DNA): TGTGCCACCAGCAGAGACCGGGCCCCCTCAGAGACCCAGTACTTC. This chain connects TRBV15 to TRBJ2-5; D not certain. Germline loops: CDR1 LNHNV, CDR2 YYDKDF (reference sequence). V lost 0 bases and J lost 4, with 12 bases in between. The CDR3 is made up of 15 amino acids.